The rows below give T cell receptor beta chains drawn from one sample of a study of beta chain features in type 1 diabetes. Assay: immunoSEQ multiplex PCR; the TCRdb copy retains only in-frame clones and omits some. Of about 300,000 clones listed, roughly 13% are singletons. The sample taken for sequencing was naive CD4+ T cells from blood. The receptors were gathered from a woman in her late teens or twenties with type 1 diabetes. CDR3s include the opening cysteine and the closing phenylalanine or tryptophan. A D gene is named only where the DNA matches it firmly. The size of a clone is reported for some rows only, either as once, few or many, or as a class for expanded clones.

16,TRBV7-2,NA,NA,TRBJ2-2,TGTGCCAGCAGTGATGCGCCCCACCCGAACACCGGGGAGCTGTTTTTT,CASSDAPHPNTGELFF
15,TRBV7-2,NA,few,TRBJ2-1,TGTGCCAGCAGCTTATTCCAGGGGTCCTACAATGAGCAGTTCTTC,CASSLFQGSYNEQFF
14,TRBV11-2,NA,NA,TRBJ2-5,TGTGCCAGCAGCTTGCGAAACAGCGGAGAGACCCAGTACTTC,CASSLRNSGETQYF
14,TRBV29-1,NA,few,TRBJ1-1,TGCAGCTGTACTACTCGGCTATCGAACACTGAAGCTTTCTTT,CSCTTRLSNTEAFF
18,TRBV30,NA,NA,TRBJ1-1,TGTGCCTGGAGTGTACTCGGGGGGAAGGGGTGGATGAACACTGAAGCTTTCTTT,CAWSVLGGKGWMNTEAFF
14,TRBV6-8,TRBD2,NA,TRBJ2-5,TGTGCCAGCGGATATAGCGGGAGTAGAGAGACCCAGTACTTC,CASGYSGSRETQYF
14,TRBV4-2,NA,NA,TRBJ1-3,TGTGCCAGCAGCCAAGGCAGGTCTGGAAACACCATATATTTT,CASSQGRSGNTIYF
13,TRBV6-1,NA,NA,TRBJ2-1,TGTGCCAGCAGTGTGTCCTCGTTCAATGAGCAGTTCTTC,CASSVSSFNEQFF
18,TRBV11-2,TRBD2,few,TRBJ2-6,TGTGCCAGCAGCTCGCACGGGGGGGCACCCTCTGGGGCCAACGTCCTGACTTTC,CASSSHGGAPSGANVLTF
14,TRBV4-3,NA,NA,TRBJ2-5,TGCGCCAGCAGCCAAGTGGCCCGCATTGAGACCCAGTACTTC,CASSQVARIETQYF
17,TRBV19,TRBD1,NA,TRBJ1-2,TGTGCCAGTAGTGGCCACAGCGGGACAGGGTCTAACTATGGCTACACCTTC,CASSGHSGTGSNYGYTF
19,TRBV4-1,TRBD2,NA,TRBJ2-7,TGCGCCAGCAGCCAAGTAGCGAGCGGGAGGGCCATATTGGGCTACGAGCAGTACTTC,CASSQVASGRAILGYEQYF
14,TRBV25-1,TRBD1,few,TRBJ1-1,TGTGCCAGCAGCCAGACAGGGGGCGGATCTGAAGCTTTCTTT,CASSQTGGGSEAFF
15,TRBV4-3,NA,few,TRBJ1-2,TGCGCCAGCAGCCAAGATGGTAATTCGCGGTATGGCTACACCTTC,CASSQDGNSRYGYTF
13,TRBV11-2,NA,few,TRBJ1-1,TGTGCCAGCAGCTTGGGCAGAAACACTGAAGCTTTCTTT,CASSLGRNTEAFF
11,TRBV29-1,NA,few,TRBJ1-1,TGCAGCGTTCAGATGAACACTGAAGCTTTCTTT,CSVQMNTEAFF
14,TRBV9,TRBD1,few,TRBJ1-2,TGTGCCAGCAGCGTAGGTCCGGGGGACAGGGAATACACCTTC,CASSVGPGDREYTF
11,TRBV28,NA,NA,TRBJ2-4,TGTGCCAGCAGTTTAAGGGGAACACAGTACTTC,CASSLRGTQYF
10,TRBV2,NA,NA,TRBJ2-5,TGTGCCAGCAGTGAGGCGACCCAGTACTTC,CASSEATQYF
12,TRBV18,NA,few,TRBJ1-2,TGTGCCAGCTCACCACAGGGAGACGGCTACACCTTC,CASSPQGDGYTF
12,TRBV29-1,NA,few,TRBJ2-1,TGCAGCGTTGATAGGGGCGGTGGTGAGCAGTTCTTC,CSVDRGGGEQFF
15,TRBV2,NA,few,TRBJ2-2,TGTGCCAGTCAAGCACGGGGGTATAGAACCGGGGAGCTGTTTTTT,CASQARGYRTGELFF
15,TRBV6-5,TRBD1,NA,TRBJ2-5,TGTGCCAGCAGACCCCGGACAGGGGCGCAAGAGACCCAGTACTTC,CASRPRTGAQETQYF
13,TRBV30,NA,few,TRBJ1-1,TGTGCCTGGAGCCGACAGCCGAACACTGAAGCTTTCTTT,CAWSRQPNTEAFF
13,TRBV25-1,NA,NA,TRBJ1-1,TGTGCCAGCAGTGAGAGGGAAAACACTGAAGCTTTCTTT,CASSERENTEAFF
14,TRBV29-1,TRBD2,few,TRBJ2-3,TGCAGCGAACAGGGACTAGCGTACACAGATACGCAGTATTTT,CSEQGLAYTDTQYF
17,TRBV19,TRBD2,few,TRBJ2-5,TGTGCCAGTAGTATAGCCCCAAGCGGGAGGGCCGAGAAGACCCAGTACTTC,CASSIAPSGRAEKTQYF